The rows below give T cell receptor beta chains drawn from one sample of a study of blood T cell repertoires in COVID-19. Data came from immunoSEQ multiplex PCR; TCRdb stores just in-frame clones and leaves some out. The repertoire holds some 100,000 clones, with around 85% as singletons. The sequenced material came from peripheral blood. The receptor source for this set is a woman aged 55 to 70 with acute or convalescent COVID-19. Both conserved end residues are part of each CDR3. Each record gives: D gene, J gene, V gene, clone size, CDR3 protein, CDR3 DNA. A D gene is named only where the DNA matches it firmly. Part of the rows lack a size; the others show once, few, many or a class for expanded clones.

.	TRBJ2-5	TRBV11-3	few	CASSLNTPGETQYF	TGTGCCAGCAGCTTAAACACTCCAGGGGAGACCCAGTACTTC
.	TRBJ1-1	TRBV10-2	.	CASRPTGSTSEAFF	TGCGCCAGCAGACCGACAGGTTCTACCTCCGAAGCTTTCTTT
TRBD1	TRBJ1-1	TRBV29-1	.	CSGFGQANTEAFF	TGCAGCGGTTTCGGACAGGCGAACACTGAAGCTTTCTTT
TRBD1	TRBJ1-5	TRBV28	.	CASTLTGTGLEPQHF	TGTGCCAGCACCCTAACCGGGACAGGGCTTGAGCCCCAGCATTTT
TRBD2	TRBJ2-7	TRBV7-3	.	CASSPVPGRNSYEQYF	TGTGCCAGCAGCCCCGTCCCCGGGAGGAATTCCTACGAGCAGTACTTC
.	TRBJ1-1	TRBV16	.	CASSLLGGDWTEAFF	TGTGCCAGCAGCCTGCTTGGGGGGGATTGGACTGAAGCTTTCTTT
.	TRBJ2-5	TRBV2	.	CASRMDFSIQETQYF	TGTGCCAGCAGGATGGACTTCTCCATACAAGAGACCCAGTACTTC
.	TRBJ1-4	TRBV20-1	.	CSAPAREKLFF	TGCAGTGCCCCCGCCAGGGAAAAACTGTTTTTT
.	TRBJ2-3	TRBV6-5	.	CASSYSRLALTDTQYF	TGTGCCAGCAGTTACTCGAGGCTAGCTCTCACAGATACGCAGTATTTT
.	TRBJ1-4	TRBV19	once	CASSLQGNPEKLFF	TGTGCCAGTAGTTTACAGGGAAACCCTGAAAAACTGTTTTTT
TRBD2	TRBJ2-7	TRBV5-1	.	CASSLGSGGYEQYF	TGCGCCAGCAGCTTGGGTAGCGGGGGCTACGAGCAGTACTTC
.	TRBJ1-5	TRBV5-5	.	CASSGQGNQPQHF	TGTGCCAGCAGTGGTCAGGGCAATCAGCCCCAGCATTTT
.	TRBJ2-3	TRBV11-2	.	CASSSLAPDTQYF	TGTGCCAGCAGCTCCCTAGCACCAGATACGCAGTATTTT
TRBD1	TRBJ1-6	TRBV7-9	.	CASSTLTGTNSPLHF	TGTGCCAGCAGCACCCTGACAGGGACGAATTCACCCCTCCACTTT
TRBD1	TRBJ1-2	TRBV6-5	.	CASSRTGQGEGYTF	TGTGCCAGCAGTAGGACAGGGCAGGGGGAGGGCTACACCTTC
TRBD1	TRBJ2-2	TRBV15	.	CATSRDVTGGLGELFF	TGTGCCACCAGCAGAGATGTCACAGGGGGCTTAGGGGAGCTGTTTTTT
.	TRBJ2-2	TRBV11-3	.	CASSPMRGGTGELFF	TGTGCCAGCAGCCCTATGAGGGGAGGCACCGGGGAGCTGTTTTTT
.	TRBJ1-1	TRBV29-1	.	CSVEEGGVGNTEAFF	TGCAGCGTTGAAGAGGGGGGGGTAGGGAACACTGAAGCTTTCTTT
.	TRBJ1-5	TRBV19	.	CASSTQGPNQPQHF	TGTGCCAGTAGTACACAGGGACCCAATCAGCCCCAGCATTTT
TRBD1	TRBJ1-6	TRBV20-1	.	CSASIQGARNSPLHF	TGCAGTGCTAGTATCCAGGGGGCCCGAAATTCACCCCTCCACTTT
TRBD1	TRBJ1-2	TRBV14	once	CASSLRTGGHGYTF	TGTGCCAGCAGCCTCCGGACAGGGGGCCATGGCTACACCTTC
.	TRBJ2-1	TRBV18	.	CASSPREGSYNEQFF	TGTGCCAGCTCACCGAGGGAAGGGTCCTACAATGAGCAGTTCTTC
TRBD2	TRBJ2-1	TRBV7-2	.	CASSWRGGPNEQFF	TGTGCCAGCAGTTGGCGGGGGGGCCCCAATGAGCAGTTCTTC
.	TRBJ2-1	TRBV6-5	.	CASSSNSYNEQFF	TGTGCCAGCAGTTCAAACTCCTACAATGAGCAGTTCTTC
.	TRBJ2-3	TRBV5-4	.	CASSLSTGVGTDTQYF	TGTGCCAGCAGCTTGAGTACCGGGGTTGGCACAGATACGCAGTATTTT
.	TRBJ1-6	TRBV12-3/TRBV12-4	.	CASSLERDSPLHF	TGTGCCAGCAGTTTAGAACGGGATTCACCCCTCCACTTT
.	TRBJ2-7	TRBV28	.	CASSLELSYEQYF	TGTGCCAGCAGTTTAGAACTATCCTACGAGCAGTACTTC
.	TRBJ1-5	TRBV19	.	CASNGAKNQPQHF	TGTGCCAGTAATGGGGCCAAGAATCAGCCCCAGCATTTT
.	TRBJ2-1	TRBV4-1	once	CASSQDTQGNEQFF	TGCGCCAGCAGCCAAGATACGCAGGGGAACGAGCAGTTCTTC
.	TRBJ1-1	TRBV28	.	CASSPIGGTEAFF	TGTGCCAGCAGTCCGATCGGGGGGACTGAAGCTTTCTTT
.	TRBJ1-5	TRBV20-1	few	CSASQGTGQPQHF	TGCAGTGCGAGTCAGGGGACGGGTCAGCCCCAGCATTTT
.	TRBJ1-6	TRBV6-4	.	CASSAGHSIGTLHF	TGTGCCAGCAGTGCGGGACACTCTATTGGAACCCTCCACTTT
TRBD2	TRBJ2-3	TRBV2	.	CASSEVAGGSDTQYF	TGTGCCAGCAGTGAAGTGGCGGGGGGCTCAGATACGCAGTATTTT
.	TRBJ1-1	TRBV11-2	once	CASSFGVGQNTEAFF	TGTGCCAGCAGCTTTGGGGTGGGACAGAACACTGAAGCTTTCTTT
.	TRBJ1-1	TRBV19	few	CASTYSRGSEAFF	TGTGCCAGTACCTACTCGAGGGGGAGTGAAGCTTTCTTT
.	TRBJ2-1	TRBV30	.	CAWSVGGPNEQFF	TGTGCCTGGAGTGTGGGGGGGCCGAATGAGCAGTTCTTC
.	TRBJ2-1	TRBV6-5	.	CASSYSQGRGNEQFF	TGTGCCAGCAGTTACTCCCAGGGGAGGGGCAATGAGCAGTTCTTC
TRBD2	TRBJ2-7	TRBV12-3/TRBV12-4	.	CASSTGGSYEQYF	TGTGCCAGTTCAACGGGAGGTAGCTACGAGCAGTACTTC
TRBD1	TRBJ1-1	TRBV11-2	.	CASSARDRVARSTEAFF	TGTGCCAGCAGCGCCCGAGACAGGGTGGCTCGTAGCACTGAAGCTTTCTTT
.	TRBJ1-1	TRBV10-1	.	CASSEAGREAAFF	TGCGCCAGCAGTGAGGCGGGGAGGGAGGCAGCTTTCTTT